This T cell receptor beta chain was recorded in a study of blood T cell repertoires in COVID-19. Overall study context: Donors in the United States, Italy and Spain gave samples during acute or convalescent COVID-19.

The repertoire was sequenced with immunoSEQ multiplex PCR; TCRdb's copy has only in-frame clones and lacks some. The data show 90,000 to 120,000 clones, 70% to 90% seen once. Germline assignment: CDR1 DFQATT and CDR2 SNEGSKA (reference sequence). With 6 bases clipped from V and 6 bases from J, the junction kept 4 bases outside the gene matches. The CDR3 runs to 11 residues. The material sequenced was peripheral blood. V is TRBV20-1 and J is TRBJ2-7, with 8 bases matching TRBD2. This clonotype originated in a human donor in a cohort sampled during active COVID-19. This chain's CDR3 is CSASTSGEQYF. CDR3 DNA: TGCAGTGCCAGTACTAGCGGCGAGCAGTACTTC.